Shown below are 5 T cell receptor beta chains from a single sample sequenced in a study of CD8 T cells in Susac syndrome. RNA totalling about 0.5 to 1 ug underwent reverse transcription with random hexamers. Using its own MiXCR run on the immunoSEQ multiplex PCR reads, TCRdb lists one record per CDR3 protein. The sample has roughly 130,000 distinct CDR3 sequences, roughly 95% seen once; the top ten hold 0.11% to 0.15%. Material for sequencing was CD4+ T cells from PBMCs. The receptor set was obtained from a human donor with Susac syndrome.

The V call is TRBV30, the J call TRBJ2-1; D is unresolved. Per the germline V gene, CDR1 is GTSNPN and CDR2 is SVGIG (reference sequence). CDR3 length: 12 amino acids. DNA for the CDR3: TGTGCGTCCGCAAGCTCCTACAATGAGCAGTTCTTC. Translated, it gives CASASSYNEQFF.

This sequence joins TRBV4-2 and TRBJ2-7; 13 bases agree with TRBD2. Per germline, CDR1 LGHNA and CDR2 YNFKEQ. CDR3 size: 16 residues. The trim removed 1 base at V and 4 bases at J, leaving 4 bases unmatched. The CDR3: CASSQGGLAGNYEQYF. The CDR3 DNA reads TGTGCCAGCAGCCAAGGGGGACTAGCGGGAAATTACGAGCAGTACTTC.

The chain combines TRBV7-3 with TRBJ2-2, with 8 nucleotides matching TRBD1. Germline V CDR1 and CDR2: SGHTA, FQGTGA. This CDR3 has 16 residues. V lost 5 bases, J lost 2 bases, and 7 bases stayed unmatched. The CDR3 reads CASSEGGQGNTGELFF. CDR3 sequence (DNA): TGTGCCAGCAGCGAAGGCGGACAGGGTAACACCGGGGAGCTGTTTTTT.

The CDR3 loop is CASSQVAGRPNTEAFF. The CDR3 DNA follows: TGTGCCAGCAGCCAAGTTGCTGGACGCCCGAACACTGAAGCTTTCTTT. The chain couples TRBV4-2 to TRBJ1-1; D not resolved. The germline V gene has CDR1 LGHNA and CDR2 YNFKEQ. The V gene lost 1 base and the J gene lost 1 base, with 13 bases spanning the gap. The CDR3 loop spans 16 amino acids.

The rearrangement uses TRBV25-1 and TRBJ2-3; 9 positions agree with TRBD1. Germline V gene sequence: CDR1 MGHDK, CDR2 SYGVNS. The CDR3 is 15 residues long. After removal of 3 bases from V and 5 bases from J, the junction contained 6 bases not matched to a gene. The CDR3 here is CASSDRGQGQDTQYF. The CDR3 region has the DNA TGTGCCAGCAGTGATCGGGGACAGGGACAAGATACGCAGTATTTT.